This T cell receptor (beta chain) was profiled in a study of beta chain features in type 1 diabetes. TCRB transcripts that were expressed got sequenced, as all of the isolated RNA had been reverse transcribed. The assay was immunoSEQ multiplex PCR, and TCRdb's table has in-frame clones only and misses some. The data contain fewer than 350,000 clones, about 8.5% of them singletons. Turning to this clone: Its specificity is not known.

Study-level points and caveats: Insertion counts at VDJ junctions were lower in type 1 diabetes patients, who also showed more deletions there. Reads derived from cDNA could over-represent cells showing high TCR expression. The question of HLA type influencing TCRB rearrangement was one that remained unresolved here.

The CDR3 contains 12 residues. Trimming took off 6 bases at V and 4 bases at J, with 9 bases between the two ends. The germline V gene encodes CDR1 SGHNT and CDR2 YENEEA. The receptor's source is a woman aged 18-29 years in good health. Sequencing was carried out using central memory CD4+ T cells from blood. The chain employs TRBV11-3 and TRBJ2-5, with D unresolved. DNA of the CDR3: TGTGCCAGCAGTTCCCGACGAGAGACCCAGTACTTC. It encodes CASSSRRETQYF. The full variable domain, rest sourced from reference TRBV11-3 and TRBJ2-5, is EAGVVQSPRYKIIEKKQPVAFWCNPISGHNTLYWYLQNLGQGPELLIRYENEEAVDDSQLPKDRFSAERLKGVDSTLKIQPAELGDSAVYLCASSSRRETQYFGPGTRLLVL.